Below, 6 T cell receptor beta chains from the same sample are listed, as sequenced in a study of identical twins. TCRdb fed the 5' RACE reads into MiXCR, producing one record per CDR3 protein. The sample yields fewer than 650,000 distinct CDR3 sequences, under 8.5% seen once. These data were also reused for a study on yellow fever vaccine responses in identical twins.

Sequencing was done on a sample of PBMCs. The receptors derive from a woman aged 18-29 years in good health.

This clonotype was observed many times. The V call is TRBV24-1, the J call TRBJ2-1; 8 bases line up with TRBD1. V shed 5 bases, J shed 4 bases, and the junction held 21 bases outside the gene matches. Germline values: CDR1 KGHDR, CDR2 SFDVKD. The CDR3 spans 20 residues. The CDR3 protein is CATSGVGQASWGEWYNEQFF. The CDR3 coding sequence is TGTGCCACCAGTGGGGTGGGACAGGCCTCATGGGGGGAGTGGTACAATGAGCAGTTCTTC.

This clonotype turned up a few times. The genes are TRBV10-3 and TRBJ1-3, with a weak D call TRBD1 (5 bases). V shed 2 bases and J shed 0 bases, with 17 bases lying between them. This CDR3 has 18 amino acids. Germline CDR1 is ENHRY and CDR2 is SYGVKD. This chain's CDR3 is CAISESGQTGSSGNTIYF. In nucleotides, the CDR3 is TGTGCCATCAGTGAGAGTGGACAAACGGGATCCTCTGGAAACACCATATATTTT.

In its sample, this clonotype was seen many times. The CDR3 region is CASSSTGTRPITDTQYF. The DNA for the CDR3 is TGTGCCAGCAGCTCCACCGGGACTAGACCGATCACAGATACGCAGTATTTT. The chain recombines TRBV11-2 with TRBJ2-3, with TRBD2 matching 8 bases. Trimming at V came to 4 bases and at J to 2 bases, leaving 11 bases not matched to a gene. This CDR3 is 17 amino acids long. Germline CDR1 reads SGHAT; CDR2 reads FQNNGV.

This clonotype was seen many times. For the CDR3, the DNA is TGCGCCAGCAGTGGGACAGGGAACCAAGAGACCCAGTACTTC. Translation gives CASSGTGNQETQYF. This chain joins TRBV5-1 and TRBJ2-5, with TRBD1 matching 9 bases. After removal of 5 bases from V and 0 bases from J, the junction contained 2 bases not matched to a gene. Germline loops: CDR1 SGHRS, CDR2 YFSETQ. This CDR3 region has 14 residues.

This clonotype has just a few counts. The chain links TRBV5-1 to TRBJ2-1; D unresolved. The V and J ends lost 0 bases and 9 bases respectively, with 10 bases between them. The CDR3 runs 13 residues. In germline, CDR1 is SGHRS, CDR2 YFSETQ. This CDR3 reads CASSLVGETEQFF. CDR3 in DNA: TGCGCCAGCAGCTTGGTTGGCGAAACTGAGCAGTTCTTC.

This clonotype showed up many times. V usage is TRBV5-1 and J usage is TRBJ2-2, with a tentative D call TRBD1 (6 bases). CDR3 length equals 14 residues. Deletions cut 0 bases from V and 8 bases from J, with 11 bases between. The germline V gene encodes CDR1 SGHRS and CDR2 YFSETQ. The CDR3: CASSLDRERGELFF. In DNA, the CDR3 is TGCGCCAGCAGCTTGGACAGGGAAAGGGGGGAGCTGTTTTTT.